This passage covers 18 T cell receptor beta chains from one sample sequenced in a study of T cell repertoires in cytomegalovirus infection. Via MiXCR, TCRdb re-called the reads, giving one row per CDR3 protein. The data hold some 680,000 distinct CDR3 sequences, with 35% observed a single time. Sequenced material: PBMCs. The receptors here all came from a human donor in good health (CMV status not recorded). Some clones in this sample may be carry-over from other donors' samples.

The chain recombines TRBV9 with TRBJ2-1; D is ambiguous. Germline values: CDR1 SGDLS, CDR2 YYNGEE. The CDR3 loop spans 13 amino acids. V was pared by 4 bases and J by 5 bases, with 10 bases between. In DNA, the CDR3 is TGTGCCAGCAGCCGCCCGGCAGACAATGAGCAGTTCTTC. It is translated as CASSRPADNEQFF.

This clonotype has just a few counts. The CDR3 DNA follows: TGTGCCAGCAGCTTCAGCGACACCGGGGAGCTGTTTTTT. This sequence encodes CASSFSDTGELFF. The chain carries TRBV7-9 and TRBJ2-2; D is undetermined. The CDR3 covers 13 residues. Germline V gives CDR1 SEHNR, CDR2 FQNEAQ (reference sequence). Trimming removed 3 bases from V and 3 bases from J, with 5 bases in between.

This clonotype has at least ten counts. The chain combines TRBV10-3 with TRBJ1-2; a weak D match, TRBD1 (5 bases). V gave up 8 bases and J gave up 0 bases, with 13 bases separating them. From germline, CDR1 is ENHRY and CDR2 SYGVKD. The CDR3 sequence is 14 residues long. CDR3: CAIARQTANYGYTF. In DNA form, the CDR3 reads TGTGCCATCGCGAGACAGACAGCTAACTATGGCTACACCTTC.

The chain uses TRBV11-3 and TRBJ2-7; D unclear. The germline V and J ends were trimmed by 4 bases and 2 bases, with 12 bases remaining between them. The CDR3 is 14 amino acids. Germline-derived CDR1 and CDR2 are SGHNT and YENEEA. CDR3 sequence reads: CASSSTDRPYEQYF. The CDR3 coding sequence is TGTGCCAGCAGCTCGACGGATCGGCCCTACGAGCAGTACTTC. The full variable domain, completed using reference TRBV11-3 and TRBJ2-7, is EAGVVQSPRYKIIEKKQPVAFWCNPISGHNTLYWYLQNLGQGPELLIRYENEEAVDDSQLPKDRFSAERLKGVDSTLKIQPAELGDSAVYLCASSSTDRPYEQYFGPGTRLTVT.

CDR3 region: CASSFPRDGTYGYTF. The CDR3 DNA reads as TGTGCCAGCAGCTTTCCCCGGGACGGAACCTATGGCTACACCTTC. The chain links TRBV5-6 to TRBJ1-2; D is perhaps TRBD1 (5 bases). The CDR3 is made up of 15 amino acids. V was cut by 2 bases and J by 4 bases, with 15 bases left in between. In germline, CDR1 is SGHDT, CDR2 YYEEEE. The variable domain in full, completed from reference TRBV5-6 and TRBJ1-2, reads DAGVTQSPTHLIKTRGQQVTLRCSPKSGHDTVSWYQQALGQGPQFIFQYYEEEERQRGNFPDRFSGHQFPNYSSELNVNALLLGDSALYLCASSFPRDGTYGYTFGSGTRLTVV.

Turning to this clonotype: Being one base from a much bigger clone, this may be a read error. V gene TRBV27 combines with J gene TRBJ2-7; 8 positions agree with TRBD1. The germline CDR1 and CDR2 sequences are MNHEY and SMNVEV (reference sequence). This CDR3 is 13 amino acids long. J gave up 3 bases and V 6 bases, and 4 bases lay outside the gene matches. CDR3 residues: CASRRQGNYEQYF. In nucleotides, the CDR3 is TGTGCCAGCAGGAGACAGGGGAACTACGAGCAGTACTTC.

This clonotype was seen more than once but under ten times. V is TRBV6-5 and J is TRBJ1-2, with D tentatively TRBD1 (5 bases). Looked up from germline, CDR1 is MNHEY and CDR2 is SVGAGI. V lost 2 bases and J 6 bases, leaving 10 bases between the germline ends. This CDR3 has 13 residues. Here the CDR3 reads CASSYRGLDGYTF. In DNA, the CDR3 is TGTGCCAGCAGTTACCGGGGACTCGATGGCTACACCTTC.

The genes are TRBV28 and TRBJ1-5; D is ambiguous. The V and J ends lost 3 bases and 4 bases respectively, with 10 bases between them. This CDR3 is built from 14 residues. Germline values: CDR1 MDHEN, CDR2 SYDVKM. The CDR3 reads CASSLTEWNQPQHF. CDR3 nucleotide sequence: TGTGCCAGCAGTTTGACGGAATGGAATCAGCCCCAGCATTTT.

The chain links TRBV6-2 or TRBV6-3 to TRBJ2-5; the D gene could be TRBD1 or TRBD2 (5 bases each). This CDR3 has 13 amino acids. Trimming took 4 bases from V and 5 from J, leaving 11 bases between them. The germline CDR1 and CDR2 sequences are MNHEY and SVGEGT. The CDR3 region has the DNA TGTGCCAGCAGTTGGGGCAGAGGGGAGACCCAGTACTTC. Encoded protein: CASSWGRGETQYF.

This clonotype has more than one count but fewer than ten. The chain combines TRBV28 with TRBJ2-7; D is unresolved. Germline loops: CDR1 MDHEN, CDR2 SYDVKM. There are 13 residues in the CDR3. With 4 bases removed from V and 6 bases from J, the gap between germline ends came to 13 bases. The CDR3 DNA is TGTGCCAGCAGTTCCCTAAGGGCCGGCGAGCAGTACTTC. This gives the protein CASSSLRAGEQYF.

The chain couples TRBV20-1 to TRBJ2-7; D possibly corresponds to TRBD2 (5 bases). V shed 0 bases and J shed 3 bases, with 15 bases lying between them. CDR1 DFQATT and CDR2 SNEGSKA come from the germline V gene (reference sequence). The CDR3 contains 15 residues. The chain's CDR3 is CSARDFLALSYEQYF. Written as DNA, the CDR3 is TGCAGTGCTAGAGATTTTCTAGCTTTGAGCTACGAGCAGTACTTC.

This clonotype showed up many times. V gene TRBV6-1 combines with J gene TRBJ1-4; 7 bases are shared with TRBD1. With V trimmed by 5 bases and J by 10 bases, 13 bases remained unmatched. Looked up from germline, CDR1 is MNHNS and CDR2 is SASEGT. The CDR3 totals 15 residues. The DNA of the CDR3 is TGTGCCAGCAGTCCGATACCAGGGGGATATGGAAAACTGTTTTTT. Amino acids: CASSPIPGGYGKLFF.

V and J are TRBV7-9 and TRBJ2-7, with 8 bases fitting TRBD1. V was pared by 1 base and J by 0 bases, with 2 bases of the junction left unmatched. CDR3 length equals 15 residues. CDR1 SEHNR and CDR2 FQNEAQ come from the germline V gene (reference sequence). The CDR3 region is CASSLDRGNSYEQYF. The CDR3 coding sequence is TGTGCCAGCAGCTTAGACAGGGGGAACTCCTACGAGCAGTACTTC.

The chain is built from TRBV6-2 or TRBV6-3 and TRBJ1-2, with D perhaps matching TRBD1 (6 bases). This CDR3 region has 18 residues. Trimming removed 0 bases from V and 6 bases from J, with 23 bases in between. CDR1 is MNHEY and CDR2 is SVGEGT in the germline V gene. CDR3 sequence (DNA): TGTGCCAGCAGTTACTCGATTCGCTACAGGGCCGTCCGGGATGGCTACACCTTC. Its translation is CASSYSIRYRAVRDGYTF.

This sequence joins TRBV27 and TRBJ1-5; D is unclear. The V end was cut by 6 bases, the J end by 0 bases, with 15 bases between. Germline V lookup: CDR1 MNHEY, CDR2 SMNVEV (reference sequence). CDR3 length equals 16 residues. The CDR3 loop is CASRVQDGSSNQPQHF. Written as DNA, the CDR3 is TGTGCCAGCAGGGTTCAGGACGGAAGTAGCAATCAGCCCCAGCATTTT.

This clonotype turned up a few times. The genes are TRBV5-5 and TRBJ1-1; TRBD1 aligns across 9 bases. Trimming took 6 bases from V and 2 from J; bases not matched to a gene: 11. This CDR3 is built from 16 residues. CDR1 is SGHKS, CDR2 YYEKEE, per germline (reference sequence). The CDR3 sequence is CASNWGGQGLNTEAFF. CDR3 bases: TGTGCCAGCAACTGGGGCGGACAGGGGTTAAACACTGAAGCTTTCTTT.

This clonotype was counted a few times. The rearrangement joins TRBV19 to TRBJ1-1; 9 nucleotides line up with TRBD1. Germline loops: CDR1 LNHDA, CDR2 SQIVND (reference sequence). J gave up 6 bases and V 8 bases, and 7 bases lay outside the gene matches. CDR3 length: 13 residues. The CDR3: CASGGQGRAEAFF. The CDR3 DNA sequence: TGTGCCAGTGGGGGACAGGGAAGGGCTGAAGCTTTCTTT.

Concerning this clonotype: The CDR3 ends on some other residue instead of the conserved phenylalanine or tryptophan, so this is likely a read error. The chain uses TRBV12-3 or TRBV12-4 and TRBJ2-7; tentatively, D is TRBD1 or TRBD2 (5 bases each). V dropped 8 bases and J dropped 6 bases, with 17 bases sitting between them. The CDR3 is 13 amino acids. As DNA, the CDR3 is TGTGCCAGCGGTTCCGGGGCCCAAGGCGAGCAGTACTTA. Its protein product is CASGSGAQGEQYL.